This TCR beta chain was recorded in a study of read filtering for tumor transcriptome and immune sequencing. Study context: The cohort had some 16 men and around 15 women aged about 45 to 80, mean around 63 years. After DNase treatment, RNA was made into whole-transcriptome libraries. TCR-mapped reads were about 3.5 to 11 million with IR-seq versus roughly 75 to 1,400 with RNA-seq.

This clonotype is classed as medium-sized. Its antigen remains unknown. Findings of the study overall: Roughly 82% of IR-seq clonotypes had a single read, yet these held approximately 4% of reads.

This library used around 0.4 ug RNA and molecular barcoded adaptors spanning alpha/delta and beta/gamma chains. MiXCR, applied by TCRdb to the reads, yields one record per CDR3 protein. The table records tens of thousands of distinct CDR3 sequences, roughly 19% of them present only once. The source material was a population of CD138-negative cells sorted from bone marrow. This TCR derives from a donor aged 40 or older with multiple myeloma.

In DNA form, the CDR3 reads TGTGCCAGCAGTGGACGGAGACCCCCTAGAACATTGGATGAGCAGTTCTTC. This gives the protein CASSGRRPPRTLDEQFF. This rearrangement joins TRBV28 to TRBJ2-1; D gene ambiguous. Germline V gene lookup returns CDR1 MDHEN and CDR2 SYDVKM. This CDR3 region has 17 residues. V was cut by 5 bases and J by 8 bases, with 25 bases left in between.